The sequence of this T cell receptor (beta chain) was determined in a study of cytomegalovirus exposure and HLA in healthy donors. Study-level information: Genotyping showed 81% of over 350 donors falling in the Caucasian-associated ancestry cluster.

Study-wide results and caveats: Immune exposure was documented only through CMV serostatus. For most subjects, TCR beta sequences were reported to predict HLA-A and HLA-B alleles with accuracy.

Trimming took off 9 bases at V and 0 bases at J, with 6 bases between the two ends. The CDR3 spans 12 residues. Germline loops: CDR1 MNHEY, CDR2 SVGAGI. Healthy people donating bone marrow made up the donors. This clone occurred once. Its antigen is unknown. In the PCR, 60 Vbeta and 13 Jbeta primers were used. Data came from immunoSEQ multiplex PCR; TCRdb stores just in-frame clones and leaves some out. The sample has 170,000 or so clones, 84% seen once. The sample taken for sequencing was PBMCs. The receptor's source is a man in his late teens or twenties in good health and CMV-seronegative. The chain couples TRBV6-5 to TRBJ1-3, with D uncertain. This CDR3 reads CASKSSGNTIYF. DNA of the CDR3: TGTGCCAGTAAATCCTCTGGAAACACCATATATTTT.